This T cell receptor beta chain was obtained from a study of monozygotic twins with inflammatory bowel disease. In regard to this clonotype: The antigen remains undetermined.

Per the germline V gene, CDR1 is SGHRS and CDR2 is YFSETQ. This CDR3 is built from 16 residues. Study-level findings and limits: Heterogeneous immunosuppressive treatment regimens may have introduced variability into patient repertoires.

Eight cDNA synthesis reactions were run for every sample. The unique tags termed UMIs, each holding a 6-nucleotide sample barcode, were added by means of template switching. From its re-call of the 5' RACE reads, TCRdb lists each CDR3 protein once, without DNA. The repertoire table contains about 380,000 distinct CDR3 sequences. V gene TRBV5-1 combines with J gene TRBJ2-5. What was sequenced was blood. The receptor was isolated from a human donor with ulcerative colitis or Crohn's disease, or a healthy co-twin of an affected twin (not recorded which). The CDR3: CASSLAGRAPQETQYF.